A single sample gave rise to the 14 T cell receptor beta chains below, sequenced in a study of T cells after yellow fever vaccination. TCRdb reprocessed the 5' RACE reads via MiXCR and lists one record per CDR3 protein. The sample holds 450,000 to 550,000 distinct CDR3 sequences; less than 25% are singletons and the top ten take 15% to 20%. This sample comprised PBMCs, obtained roughly 23 days after the first yellow fever vaccination. These receptors were obtained from a man between 18 and 35 years old who received the YFV17D yellow fever vaccine.

This clonotype was seen a few times. The CDR3 region is CASSAGTRNTEAFF. DNA of the CDR3: TGTGCCAGCAGCGCCGGGACAAGAAACACTGAAGCTTTCTTT. J is TRBJ1-1 and V is TRBV12-3 or TRBV12-4, with D possibly being TRBD1 (6 bases). This CDR3 comprises 14 residues. The V gene lost 6 bases and the J gene lost 2 bases, with 13 bases spanning the gap.

This chain connects TRBV4-1 to TRBJ2-7; the D gene could be TRBD1 or TRBD2 (7 bases each). Trimming pared 4 bases from V and 5 bases from J, leaving 21 bases between. The length of the CDR3 is 16 residues. Germline V gene sequence: CDR1 MGHRA, CDR2 YSYEKL. In DNA, the CDR3 is TGCGCCAGCAGCCGCAGCCTGGGGAGGGGGCTTGACGAGCAGTACGTC. It is translated as CASSRSLGRGLDEQYV.

This clonotype has only a few counts. The rearrangement joins TRBV4-1 to TRBJ2-1; 11 bases are shared with TRBD2. The CDR3 extends over 14 amino acids. With V trimmed by 8 bases and J by 7 bases, 7 bases remained unmatched. The germline CDR1 and CDR2 sequences are MGHRA and YSYEKL. In DNA, the CDR3 is TGCGCCAGCGCGGTAGCGGGGGGGATGAATGAGCAGTTCTTC. As protein: CASAVAGGMNEQFF.

A few counts support this clonotype. This chain links TRBV10-3 with TRBJ1-5; no definite D call. This CDR3 contains 13 residues. Trimming took off 3 bases at V and 5 bases at J, with 8 bases between the two ends. Germline assignment: CDR1 ENHRY and CDR2 SYGVKD. CDR3 bases: TGTGCCATCAGTGACGGCTTTGATCAGCCCCAGCATTTT. This encodes CAISDGFDQPQHF.

The chain combines TRBV9 with TRBJ2-1, with D tentatively TRBD2 (7 bases). CDR3 length equals 18 residues. Germline lookup yields CDR1 SGDLS and CDR2 YYNGEE. V was cut by 0 bases and J by 2 bases, with 18 bases left in between. CDR3 loop: CASSVVGGARTAYNEQFF. The CDR3 DNA is TGTGCCAGCAGCGTAGTGGGGGGGGCACGAACGGCCTACAATGAGCAGTTCTTC.

The V call is TRBV12-3 or TRBV12-4, the J call TRBJ2-3; D ambiguous. The CDR3 totals 14 residues. Trimming took off 6 bases at V and 0 bases at J, with 10 bases between the two ends. The CDR3 is CASRASASTDTQYF. The CDR3 DNA reads TGTGCCAGCAGGGCCTCTGCTAGCACAGATACGCAGTATTTT.

This clonotype was seen a handful of times. The rearrangement joins TRBV14 to TRBJ1-4; D unclear. Germline lookup yields CDR1 SGHDN and CDR2 FVKESK. This CDR3 spans 13 amino acids. V was pared by 4 bases and J by 13 bases, with 16 bases between. The CDR3 region is CASSRGPEGRLFF. The CDR3 DNA reads TGTGCCAGCAGCCGAGGGCCAGAGGGTAGACTGTTTTTT. Full variable domain (outside the CDR3, taken from reference TRBV14 and TRBJ1-4): EAGVTQFPSHSVIEKGQTVTLRCDPISGHDNLYWYRRVMGKEIKFLLHFVKESKQDESGMPNNRFLAERTGGTYSTLKVQPAELEDSGVYFCASSRGPEGRLFFGSGTQLSVL.

The rearrangement links TRBV5-1 to TRBJ2-1, with a weak D call TRBD2 (5 bases). The germline CDR1 and CDR2 sequences are SGHRS and YFSETQ. The CDR3 consists of 13 residues. With 3 bases removed from V and 7 bases from J, the gap between germline ends came to 11 bases. The CDR3 is CASSSDEGNEQFF. The CDR3, as DNA: TGCGCCAGCAGCTCCGACGAGGGTAATGAGCAGTTCTTC.

V and J are TRBV12-3 or TRBV12-4 and TRBJ1-3, with 10 bases lining up with TRBD1. J was trimmed by 6 bases and V by 5 bases; bases with no gene match: 7. The length of the CDR3 is 15 residues. The CDR3 DNA reads as TGTGCCAGCAGTCTATGGACAGGGGGTTTAAACACCATATATTTT. This translates into CASSLWTGGLNTIYF.

This clonotype was picked up a small number of times. The CDR3 region has the DNA TGTGCCAGCAGCTCGGACCAACAAGAGACCCAGTACTTC. Translated, it gives CASSSDQQETQYF. The chain carries TRBV5-6 and TRBJ2-5; D uncertain. The CDR3 loop spans 13 amino acids. V was pared by 3 bases and J by 2 bases, with 8 bases between. The germline gives CDR1 SGHDT, CDR2 YYEEEE.

This clonotype was seen more than once but under ten times. This chain uses TRBV29-1 with TRBJ1-1; D unclear. The germline gives CDR1 SQVTM, CDR2 ANQGSEA. The V end was cut by 4 bases, the J end by 1 base, with 10 bases between. This CDR3 spans 13 amino acids. CDR3 DNA: TGCAGCGTTGCGTGGGGAGGGAACACTGAAGCTTTCTTT. It is translated as CSVAWGGNTEAFF. Full variable domain (rest looked up from reference TRBV29-1 and TRBJ1-1): SAVISQKPSRDICQRGTSLTIQCQVDSQVTMMFWYRQQPGQSLTLIATANQGSEATYESGFVIDKFPISRPNLTFSTLTVSNMSPEDSSIYLCSVAWGGNTEAFFGQGTRLTVV.

V usage is TRBV6-2 or TRBV6-3 and J usage is TRBJ1-1; D call uncertain. CDR3 length: 14 amino acids. The germline gives CDR1 MNHEY, CDR2 SVGEGT. The V gene lost 2 bases and the J gene lost 3 bases, with 10 bases spanning the gap. CDR3 residues: CASSYRREYTEAFF. DNA for the CDR3: TGTGCCAGCAGTTACAGGAGGGAGTACACTGAAGCTTTCTTT.

This clonotype appeared a few times. The V gene is TRBV7-9, the J gene TRBJ2-1; 7 bases are a match to TRBD1. V dropped 9 bases and J dropped 3; count of bases not matched to a gene: 5. CDR3 length: 13 residues. The germline gives CDR1 SEHNR, CDR2 FQNEAQ (reference sequence). The CDR3 is CASRDSHYNEQFF. For the CDR3, the DNA is TGTGCCAGTCGGGACAGTCACTACAATGAGCAGTTCTTC.

Here the CDR3 reads CASRSGAGYF. DNA for the CDR3: TGTGCCAGCAGGTCCGGGGCCGGGTACTTC. The V and J genes are TRBV6-5 and TRBJ2-7; D could derive from TRBD1 or TRBD2 (5 bases each). CDR1 is MNHEY, CDR2 SVGAGI, per germline. Trimming stripped 6 bases from V and 12 bases from J, with 12 bases between. The CDR3 extends over 10 amino acids.